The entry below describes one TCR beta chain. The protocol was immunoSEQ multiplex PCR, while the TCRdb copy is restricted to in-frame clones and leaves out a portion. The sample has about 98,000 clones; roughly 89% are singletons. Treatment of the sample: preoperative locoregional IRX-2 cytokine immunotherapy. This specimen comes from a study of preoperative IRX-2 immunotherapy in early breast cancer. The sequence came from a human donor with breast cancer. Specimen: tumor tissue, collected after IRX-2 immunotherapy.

This CDR3 reads CASSTGQGSYEQYF. The DNA for the CDR3 is TGCGCCAGCAGCACGGGACAGGGATCCTACGAGCAGTACTTC. The chain has TRBV5-1 and TRBJ2-7; 9 positions agree with TRBD1. V shed 4 bases and J 1 base; nucleotides not matched to a gene: 3. Germline-derived CDR1 and CDR2 are SGHRS and YFSETQ. This CDR3 region has 14 residues.